This note documents a single T cell receptor (beta chain) sequence. Its antigen is unknown. It was with 60 Vbeta and 13 Jbeta primers that the PCR ran. Generated by immunoSEQ multiplex PCR, the TCRdb table keeps only in-frame clones and is missing some. The sample lists around 110,000 clones; 81% were seen once. The sample originates from a study of cytomegalovirus exposure and HLA in healthy donors. Study outcomes and limitations: The study labeled fewer than 200 TCR beta chains cytomegalovirus-associated.

Germline V gives CDR1 MNHEY, CDR2 SMNVEV (reference sequence). This CDR3 is 14 amino acids long. V was clipped by 5 bases and J by 4 bases, with 14 bases between them. The sequence was obtained from a woman aged 25 to 39 in good health and CMV-seronegative. Sequences were obtained from PBMCs. The V call is TRBV27, the J call TRBJ1-2; the D gene is possibly TRBD1 (5 bases). CDR3 sequence: CASSPWDSGYGYTF. CDR3 nucleotide sequence: TGTGCCAGCAGTCCATGGGACTCCGGCTATGGCTACACCTTC.